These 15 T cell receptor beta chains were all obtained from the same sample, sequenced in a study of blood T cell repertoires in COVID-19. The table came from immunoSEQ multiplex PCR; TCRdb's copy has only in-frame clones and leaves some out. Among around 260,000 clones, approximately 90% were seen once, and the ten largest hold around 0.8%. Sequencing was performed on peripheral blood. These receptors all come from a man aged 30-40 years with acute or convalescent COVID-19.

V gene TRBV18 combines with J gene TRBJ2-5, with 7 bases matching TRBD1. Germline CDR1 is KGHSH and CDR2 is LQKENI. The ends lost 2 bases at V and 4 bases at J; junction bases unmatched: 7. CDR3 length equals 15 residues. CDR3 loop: CASSPSTGTAETQYF. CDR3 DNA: TGTGCCAGCTCACCATCGACAGGGACGGCAGAGACCCAGTACTTC.

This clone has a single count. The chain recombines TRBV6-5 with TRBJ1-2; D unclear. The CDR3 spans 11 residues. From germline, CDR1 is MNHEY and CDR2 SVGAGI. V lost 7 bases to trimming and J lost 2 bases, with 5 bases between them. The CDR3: CASISNYGYTF. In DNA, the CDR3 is TGTGCCAGCATAAGCAACTATGGCTACACCTTC.

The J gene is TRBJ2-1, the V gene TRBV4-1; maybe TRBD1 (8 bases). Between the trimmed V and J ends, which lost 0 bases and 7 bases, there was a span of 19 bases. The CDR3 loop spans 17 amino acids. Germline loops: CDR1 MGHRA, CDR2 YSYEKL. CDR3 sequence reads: CASSQDSTGGGKNEQFF. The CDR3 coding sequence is TGCGCCAGCAGCCAAGACTCAACAGGGGGGGGGAAGAATGAGCAGTTCTTC.

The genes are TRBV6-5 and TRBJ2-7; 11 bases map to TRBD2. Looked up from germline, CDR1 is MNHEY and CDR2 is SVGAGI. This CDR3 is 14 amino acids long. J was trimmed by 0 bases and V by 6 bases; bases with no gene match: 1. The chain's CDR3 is CASRTSGDSYEQYF. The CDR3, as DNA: TGTGCCAGCAGGACTAGCGGGGACTCCTACGAGCAGTACTTC.

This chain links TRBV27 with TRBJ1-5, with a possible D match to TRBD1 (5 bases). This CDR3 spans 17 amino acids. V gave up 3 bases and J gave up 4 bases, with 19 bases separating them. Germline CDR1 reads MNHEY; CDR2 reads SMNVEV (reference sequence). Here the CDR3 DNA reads TGTGCCAGCAGTTTGAGTCCGTTTCCCCAGGGAAATCAGCCCCAGCATTTT. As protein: CASSLSPFPQGNQPQHF.

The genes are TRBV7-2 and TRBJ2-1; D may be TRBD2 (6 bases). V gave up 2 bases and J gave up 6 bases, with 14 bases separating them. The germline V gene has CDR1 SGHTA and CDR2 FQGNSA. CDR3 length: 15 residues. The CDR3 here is CASSLSAGPGNEQFF. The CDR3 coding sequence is TGTGCCAGCAGCTTAAGCGCGGGGCCCGGCAATGAGCAGTTCTTC.

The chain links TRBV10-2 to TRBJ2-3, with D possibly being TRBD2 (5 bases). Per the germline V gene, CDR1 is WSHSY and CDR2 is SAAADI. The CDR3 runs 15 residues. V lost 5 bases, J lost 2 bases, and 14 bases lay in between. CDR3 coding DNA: TGCGCCAGCAGTCTCCTAGCAGATTACACAGATACGCAGTATTTT. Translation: CASSLLADYTDTQYF.

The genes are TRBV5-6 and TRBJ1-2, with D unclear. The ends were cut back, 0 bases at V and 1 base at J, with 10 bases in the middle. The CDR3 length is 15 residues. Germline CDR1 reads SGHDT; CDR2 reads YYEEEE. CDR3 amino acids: CASSLVGGFNYGYTF. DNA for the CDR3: TGTGCCAGCAGCTTGGTTGGCGGCTTTAACTATGGCTACACCTTC.

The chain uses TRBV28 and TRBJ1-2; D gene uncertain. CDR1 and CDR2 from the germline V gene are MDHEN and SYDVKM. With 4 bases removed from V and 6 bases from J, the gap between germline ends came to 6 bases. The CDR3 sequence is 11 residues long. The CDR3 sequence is CASSSTDGYTF. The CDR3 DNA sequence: TGTGCCAGCAGTTCCACGGATGGCTACACCTTC.

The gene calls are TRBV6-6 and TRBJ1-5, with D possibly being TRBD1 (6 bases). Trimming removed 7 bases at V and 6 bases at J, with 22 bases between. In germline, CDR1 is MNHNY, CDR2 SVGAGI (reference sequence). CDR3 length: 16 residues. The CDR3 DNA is TGTGCCAGCACCCTCCCTCAGGGCAGGGGAACTCAGCCCCAGCATTTT. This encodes CASTLPQGRGTQPQHF.

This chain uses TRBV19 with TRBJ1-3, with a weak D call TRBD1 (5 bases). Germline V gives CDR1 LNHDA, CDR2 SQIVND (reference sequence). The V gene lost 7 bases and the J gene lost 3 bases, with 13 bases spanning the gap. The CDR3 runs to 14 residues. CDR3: CASKDSNFGNTIYF. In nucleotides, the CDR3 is TGTGCCAGTAAAGACAGTAATTTTGGAAACACCATATATTTT. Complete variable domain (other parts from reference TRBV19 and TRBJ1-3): DGGITQSPKYLFRKEGQNVTLSCEQNLNHDAMYWYRQDPGQGLRLIYYSQIVNDFQKGDIAEGYSVSREKKESFPLTVTSAQKNPTAFYLCASKDSNFGNTIYFGEGSWLTVV.

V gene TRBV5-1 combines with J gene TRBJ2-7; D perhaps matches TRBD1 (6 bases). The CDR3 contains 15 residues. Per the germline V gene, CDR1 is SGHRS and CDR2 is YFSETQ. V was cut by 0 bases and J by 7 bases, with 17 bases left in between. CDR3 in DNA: TGCGCCAGCAGCTTGGGATCGGGACAACTCATGGAGCAGTACTTC. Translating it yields CASSLGSGQLMEQYF.

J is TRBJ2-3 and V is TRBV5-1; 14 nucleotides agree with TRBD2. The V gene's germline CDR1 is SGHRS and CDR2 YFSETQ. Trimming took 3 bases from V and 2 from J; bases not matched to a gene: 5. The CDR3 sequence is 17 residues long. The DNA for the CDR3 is TGCGCCAGCAGCTCGGGACTAGCGGGGGCCTTCACAGATACGCAGTATTTT. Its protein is CASSSGLAGAFTDTQYF.

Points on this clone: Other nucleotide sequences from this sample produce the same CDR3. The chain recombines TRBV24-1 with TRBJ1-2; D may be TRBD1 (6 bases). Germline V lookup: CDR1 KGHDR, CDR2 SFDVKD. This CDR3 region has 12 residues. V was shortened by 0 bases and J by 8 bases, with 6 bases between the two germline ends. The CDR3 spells CATSDLGGGYTF. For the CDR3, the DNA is TGTGCCACCAGTGATTTGGGGGGCGGCTACACCTTC.

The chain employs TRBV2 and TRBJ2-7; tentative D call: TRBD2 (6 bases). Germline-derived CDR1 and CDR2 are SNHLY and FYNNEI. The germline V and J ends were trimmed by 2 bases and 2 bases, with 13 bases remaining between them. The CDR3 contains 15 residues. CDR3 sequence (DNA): TGTGCCAGCAGTGAACCCGGGACTGATCCCTACGAGCAGTACTTC. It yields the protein CASSEPGTDPYEQYF.